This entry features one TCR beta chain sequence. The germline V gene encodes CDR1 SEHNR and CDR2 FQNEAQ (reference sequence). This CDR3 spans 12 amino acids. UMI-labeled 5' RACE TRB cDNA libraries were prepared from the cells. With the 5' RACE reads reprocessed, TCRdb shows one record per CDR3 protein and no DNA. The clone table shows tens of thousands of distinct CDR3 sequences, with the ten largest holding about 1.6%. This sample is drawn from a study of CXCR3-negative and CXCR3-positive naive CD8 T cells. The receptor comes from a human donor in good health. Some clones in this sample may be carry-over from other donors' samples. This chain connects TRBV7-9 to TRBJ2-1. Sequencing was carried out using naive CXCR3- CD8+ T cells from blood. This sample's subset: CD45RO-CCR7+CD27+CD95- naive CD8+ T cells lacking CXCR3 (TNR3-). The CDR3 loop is CASRRRRDEQFF. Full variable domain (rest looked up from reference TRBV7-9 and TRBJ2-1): DTGVSQNPRHKITKRGQNVTFRCDPISEHNRLYWYRQTLGQGPEFLTYFQNEAQLEKSRLLSDRFSAERPKGSFSTLEIQRTEQGDSAMYLCASRRRRDEQFFGPGTRLTVL.